A single sample is the source of the 12 T cell receptor beta chains below, sequenced in a study of Ad26.COV2.S vaccination and SARS-CoV-2 variants. Treatment here: roughly 20 received Ad26.COV2.S at low or high dose, single or two shots; several received placebo; per-sample allocation not given. All samples were drawn on day 63, counting from the first vaccine or placebo injection. The data were produced by immunoSEQ multiplex PCR, yet TCRdb's version contains in-frame clones alone and is incomplete. The repertoire holds under 300,000 clones, with roughly 89% as singletons. The material was peripheral blood, obtained in a trial of Ad26.COV2.S vaccine versus placebo. The receptors come from a person aged 18-65 years who received the Ad26.COV2.S COVID-19 vaccine or a placebo.

V and J are TRBV4-3 and TRBJ2-3, with 7 positions matching TRBD1. Germline trimming cut 2 bases from V and 2 bases from J; bases unmatched to any gene: 4. Germline-derived CDR1 and CDR2 are LGHNA and YSLEER. The CDR3 has 15 amino acids. Here the CDR3 DNA reads TGCGCCAGCAGCCAACAGGGGGTCCCCACAGATACGCAGTATTTT. Translated: CASSQQGVPTDTQYF.

The chain is built from TRBV3-1 (or the pseudogene TRBV3-2) and TRBJ2-5; D gene uncertain. The V end lost 5 bases, the J end lost 5 bases, and 6 bases lay between the germline ends. In germline, CDR1 is LGHDT, CDR2 YNNKEL (reference sequence). The CDR3 contains 11 residues. CDR3: CASSTGETQYF. The DNA of the CDR3 is TGTGCCAGCAGCACCGGGGAGACCCAGTACTTC.

This clone has a handful of counts. The chain joins TRBV9 to TRBJ2-1; 7 bases fit TRBD1. Germline assignment: CDR1 SGDLS and CDR2 YYNGEE. V trimming: 3 bases; J trimming: 8 bases; junction bases outside the gene matches: 11. The CDR3 has 15 amino acids. The CDR3, as DNA: TGTGCCAGCAGCGCAGGGACAGTTGGCACCCATGAGCAGTTCTTC. Amino acid sequence: CASSAGTVGTHEQFF.

This chain connects TRBV21-1 to TRBJ1-2; the tabulated D call, TRBD1, remains unverified against the DNA. TRBV21-1 is a documented pseudogene. The CDR3 covers 14 residues. CDR3 residues: CASSTRQENYGYTF. CDR3 coding DNA: TGTGCTAGCAGCACTCGACAGGAGAACTATGGCTACACCTTC.

The chain links TRBV19 to TRBJ2-7; TRBD1 matches 7 bases. Looked up from germline, CDR1 is LNHDA and CDR2 is SQIVND (reference sequence). CDR3 length equals 12 residues. The V segment lost 5 bases and the J segment 7 bases; nucleotides outside the gene matches: 5. The CDR3 is CASSLLTGEQYF. The CDR3 DNA follows: TGTGCCAGTAGTCTCCTGACAGGGGAGCAGTACTTC. Complete variable domain (other parts from reference TRBV19 and TRBJ2-7): DGGITQSPKYLFRKEGQNVTLSCEQNLNHDAMYWYRQDPGQGLRLIYYSQIVNDFQKGDIAEGYSVSREKKESFPLTVTSAQKNPTAFYLCASSLLTGEQYFGPGTRLTVT.

The chain recombines TRBV7-8 with TRBJ1-2, with 10 bases aligning to TRBD1. The CDR3 is 16 residues long. Germline CDR1 SGHVS, CDR2 FQNEAQ. Trimming at V came to 5 bases and at J to 8 bases, leaving 14 bases not matched to a gene. CDR3 sequence: CASSETGGGILGGYTF. CDR3 sequence (DNA): TGTGCCAGCAGCGAGACAGGGGGCGGGATCCTGGGGGGCTACACCTTC.

This chain links TRBV6-5 with TRBJ2-1, with D perhaps TRBD1 or TRBD2 (5 bases each). The CDR3 sequence is 15 residues long. CDR1 is MNHEY, CDR2 SVGAGI, per germline. V lost 10 bases, J lost 6 bases, and 22 bases lay in between. The CDR3 coding sequence is TGTGCCACCTCAGGGCTCTCCCGAGGGGTCAATGAGCAGTTCTTC. Amino acid sequence: CATSGLSRGVNEQFF.

The CDR3, as DNA: TGTGCCAGCAGCTTAGTCGGTAGGGGGCTAAGGAATGAGCAGTTCTTC. Amino acid sequence: CASSLVGRGLRNEQFF. The rearrangement uses TRBV7-2 and TRBJ2-1, with 7 bases matching TRBD1. CDR3 length equals 16 residues. The germline V gene encodes CDR1 SGHTA and CDR2 FQGNSA. After removal of 1 base from V and 7 bases from J, the junction contained 10 bases not matched to a gene.

The chain's CDR3 is CASSSYSNQPQHF. The CDR3 region has the DNA TGCGCCAGCAGCTCGTACAGCAATCAGCCCCAGCATTTT. The chain combines TRBV5-1 with TRBJ1-5; no definite D call. Germline values: CDR1 SGHRS, CDR2 YFSETQ. This CDR3 region has 13 residues. V was pared by 3 bases and J by 1 base, with 5 bases between.

In this sample, this clone turned up a few times. This rearrangement joins TRBV6-6 to TRBJ2-7; D remains ambiguous. Trimming took off 6 bases at V and 5 bases at J, with 17 bases between the two ends. Germline CDR1 is MNHNY and CDR2 is SVGAGI (reference sequence). CDR3 length: 14 amino acids. The CDR3: CASSLKAKGHEQYF. The CDR3 DNA reads as TGTGCCAGCAGCCTTAAGGCGAAAGGCCACGAGCAGTACTTC.

This clone was observed a handful of times. The chain links TRBV19 to TRBJ2-5, with TRBD1 matching over 7 bases. The germline gives CDR1 LNHDA, CDR2 SQIVND (reference sequence). The CDR3 consists of 15 residues. V lost 5 bases to trimming and J lost 3 bases; unmatched junction nucleotides: 9. This chain's CDR3 is CASSALTGWEETQYF. Here the CDR3 DNA reads TGTGCCAGTAGTGCCCTGACAGGGTGGGAAGAGACCCAGTACTTC.

This chain links TRBV30 with TRBJ2-7; a possible D gene is TRBD1 (6 bases). The V end lost 3 bases, the J end lost 0 bases, and 12 bases lay between the germline ends. The CDR3 length is 14 residues. In germline, CDR1 is GTSNPN, CDR2 SVGIG (reference sequence). Here the CDR3 DNA reads TGTGCCTGGAGGAACAGGGTGAGCTCCTACGAGCAGTACTTC. Translated: CAWRNRVSSYEQYF.